The present T cell receptor (beta chain) was sequenced within a study of T cell responses to AZD1222 COVID-19 vaccine. The method was immunoSEQ multiplex PCR; TCRdb's version includes in-frame clones alone and lacks a portion of them. Among about 180,000 clones listed, approximately 90% were seen once. V lost 4 bases, J lost 5 bases, and 15 bases lay in between. Germline CDR1 reads SEHNR; CDR2 reads FQNEAQ (reference sequence). The CDR3 spans 14 residues. The sequenced sample was peripheral blood, obtained 28 days after the second dose of the MenACWY control vaccine. This clonotype originated in an adult who received the MenACWY meningococcal vaccine as a control. The chain combines TRBV7-9 with TRBJ2-7, with D possibly TRBD2 on 5 matching bases. The CDR3 loop is CASSSGSLAHEQYF. The CDR3 DNA reads TGTGCCAGCAGCTCGGGATCCCTGGCGCACGAGCAGTACTTC.